This section outlines one T cell receptor (beta chain) sequence together with its context. Generated by immunoSEQ multiplex PCR, the TCRdb table keeps only in-frame clones and is missing some. The sample consists of 200,000 to 250,000 clones, roughly 86% of them appearing once. Germline CDR1 reads SGHKS; CDR2 reads YYEKEE (reference sequence). The CDR3 is 15 residues long. V trimming: 3 bases; J trimming: 8 bases; junction bases outside the gene matches: 9. The record originates from a study of blood T cell repertoires in COVID-19. Study-wide context: There were acute and convalescent COVID-19 samples, and they came from the United States, Italy and Spain.

Sequenced: peripheral blood. This receptor was obtained from a woman in her sixties or seventies with active or convalescent COVID-19. The chain links TRBV5-5 to TRBJ2-3; 10 bases fit TRBD2. This chain's CDR3 is CASSSGLASGGTQYF. The DNA for the CDR3 is TGTGCCAGCAGCTCGGGACTAGCGAGCGGGGGTACGCAGTATTTT.